This T cell receptor (beta chain) comes out of a study of Graves' ophthalmopathy and Graves' hyperthyroidism. The ends lost 3 bases at V and 7 bases at J; junction bases unmatched: 11. The germline V gene encodes CDR1 SGHDT and CDR2 YYEEEE. The CDR3 extends over 16 amino acids. RNA transcripts were the template, and TCR beta CDR3 regions were amplified from them. RT-PCR in the first round used HTBI primers; a second-round multiplex PCR followed. TCRdb analysed the multiplex PCR reads with MiXCR anew, one entry per CDR3 protein. This repertoire shows 650,000 to 800,000 distinct CDR3 sequences, about two fifths found once; its top ten account for more than 2.5%. This clonotype turned up a few times.

The material sequenced was peripheral blood. The V and J genes are TRBV5-6 and TRBJ1-5; TRBD1 agrees at 9 bases. This TCR was sampled from an adult man with Graves' ophthalmopathy. The CDR3 reads CASSSYLTGGGQPQHF. DNA for the CDR3: TGTGCCAGCAGCTCCTATCTAACAGGGGGCGGGCAGCCCCAGCATTTT.